What follows describes a single T cell receptor beta chain. These data originate in a study of blood T cell repertoires in COVID-19. For the study at large: The United States, Italy and Spain were the sources of the acute and convalescent COVID-19 samples. From T cells, B-cell-depleted T cells, or PBMCs came the material, which was cDNA or gDNA.

The CDR3 extends over 14 amino acids. Germline V lookup: CDR1 SGHRS, CDR2 YFSETQ. V was trimmed by 1 base and J by 4 bases, leaving 11 bases between them. In the authors' workflow: Quantification of nucleated cells was approximated via reference gene primer amplification. The protocol was immunoSEQ multiplex PCR, while the TCRdb copy is restricted to in-frame clones and leaves out a portion. V and J calls and clone size follow that table, whereas D and trimming were derived from the DNA. The repertoire consists of tens of thousands of clones, with about 90% occurring once and the leading ten covering around 3%.

The sample was peripheral blood. This chain uses TRBV5-1 with TRBJ1-2; D is uncertain. The sequence was obtained from a human donor in a cohort sampled during active COVID-19. DNA of the CDR3: TGCGCCAGCAGCTTGACCGGGATCACCTATGGCTACACCTTC. Its protein product is CASSLTGITYGYTF.